The TCR beta chain described here comes from a study of monozygotic twins with inflammatory bowel disease. Reprocessing the 5' RACE reads, TCRdb reports a single entry for every CDR3 protein and omits DNA. The sample shows around 97,000 distinct CDR3 sequences, and about 2% sits with its ten largest clones. Sequenced input: blood. The receptor was derived from a human donor with ulcerative colitis or Crohn's disease, or a healthy co-twin of an affected twin (not recorded which).

The CDR3 spells CASSFGTANTGELFF. This chain uses TRBV7-7 with TRBJ2-2; the TCRdb call, TRBD1, lacks DNA for checking. CDR3 size: 15 residues. Germline V gene lookup returns CDR1 SSHAT and CDR2 FNYEAQ (reference sequence).